This entry concerns a single T cell receptor (beta chain). What it recognizes is unknown. This specimen comes from a study of cytomegalovirus exposure and HLA in healthy donors. Study-level points and caveats: Researchers catalogued about 160 TCR beta chains as cytomegalovirus-associated. Researchers left out some V segments, among them TRBV6-2 and TRBV6-3, as indistinguishable. Researchers had no immune exposure information except CMV serostatus available.

Germline V gives CDR1 SGHNT, CDR2 YYREEE (reference sequence). This CDR3 spans 15 amino acids. The V and J ends lost 3 bases and 7 bases respectively, with 16 bases between them. 60 Vbeta and 13 Jbeta primers were used in PCR. Here immunoSEQ multiplex PCR was the method, and the copy in TCRdb shows in-frame clones only, minus some. The sample has 120,000 or so clones, 70% to 85% seen once. The specimen sequenced was PBMCs. The rearrangement joins TRBV5-4 to TRBJ2-2; D is possibly TRBD2 (6 bases). The sequence was collected from a man between 45 and 60 years old in good health and CMV-seropositive. The CDR3 here is CASSWDWGFSGELFF. CDR3 bases: TGTGCCAGCAGCTGGGACTGGGGGTTCAGCGGGGAGCTGTTTTTT.